The 27 T cell receptor beta chains listed next were all sequenced from one sample in a study of T cells in localized non-small cell lung cancer. Sequencing was performed with immunoSEQ multiplex PCR; in TCRdb, only in-frame clones are kept and a portion is missing. The repertoire holds about 1,100 clones, roughly 20% seen once, with more than 6.5% in the top ten. The sequenced sample was lung tumor tissue, obtained before any cancer treatment. All receptors come from a female donor of 60 years or more with stage I squamous cell lung carcinoma.

The genes are TRBV29-1 and TRBJ1-2; TRBD1 matches at 7 bases. J lost 6 bases, V lost 5 bases, and 6 bases had no gene match. The CDR3 is 12 residues long. The germline V gene encodes CDR1 SQVTM and CDR2 ANQGSEA. The DNA for the CDR3 is TGCAGCGTTAGCTCAGGGGGTAATGGCTACACCTTC. It is translated as CSVSSGGNGYTF.

J is TRBJ2-2 and V is TRBV11-3, with TRBD2 matching over 12 bases. This CDR3 comprises 16 residues. Germline trimming cut 4 bases from V and 5 bases from J; bases unmatched to any gene: 5. The germline V gene has CDR1 SGHNT and CDR2 YENEEA. CDR3 sequence (DNA): TGTGCCAGCAGCTCAACCGGGACTAGCGGGACCGGGGAGCTGTTTTTT. It translates to CASSSTGTSGTGELFF.

A few counts support this clone. J is TRBJ1-1 and V is TRBV19; D is uncertain. V lost 6 bases, J lost 3 bases, and 14 bases lay in between. The length of the CDR3 is 14 residues. Germline V gives CDR1 LNHDA, CDR2 SQIVND (reference sequence). The CDR3 is CASSIGVDYTEAFF. The CDR3 DNA is TGTGCCAGTAGCATCGGGGTTGATTACACTGAAGCTTTCTTT.

The rearrangement uses TRBV30 and TRBJ2-5, with D possibly called TRBD1 or TRBD2 (6 bases each). This CDR3 is built from 13 residues. Germline-derived CDR1 and CDR2 are GTSNPN and SVGIG (reference sequence). Trimming left V 3 bases short and J 2 bases short, with 10 bases between. The CDR3, as DNA: TGTGCCTGGAGGGGGGCGGGACAAGAGACCCAGTACTTC. Amino acid sequence: CAWRGAGQETQYF.

By share, this clone counts as medium-sized. The chain joins TRBV11-3 to TRBJ1-1; D possibly corresponds to TRBD1 (5 bases). Trimming cost V 7 bases and J 3 bases, with 18 bases left between them. The CDR3 runs to 15 residues. Germline loops: CDR1 SGHNT, CDR2 YENEEA. The CDR3 spells CASTTREQGDTEAFF. CDR3 DNA sequence: TGTGCCAGCACCACCCGTGAGCAGGGCGACACTGAAGCTTTCTTT.

The V call is TRBV11-3, the J call TRBJ2-2, with TRBD1 identical over 12 bases. V shed 2 bases, J shed 6 bases, and the junction held 7 bases outside the gene matches. In germline, CDR1 is SGHNT, CDR2 YENEEA. The CDR3 covers 17 residues. CDR3 bases: TGTGCCAGCAGCTTAACTACCGGGACAGGGGGCTCCGGGGAGCTGTTTTTT. This codes for CASSLTTGTGGSGELFF. Full variable domain (missing parts from reference TRBV11-3 and TRBJ2-2): EAGVVQSPRYKIIEKKQPVAFWCNPISGHNTLYWYLQNLGQGPELLIRYENEEAVDDSQLPKDRFSAERLKGVDSTLKIQPAELGDSAVYLCASSLTTGTGGSGELFFGEGSRLTVL.

The CDR3 DNA reads TGTGCCAGCAGTTCCCCTCGGGCAAGCCACAATCAGCCCCAGCATTTT. This translates into CASSSPRASHNQPQHF. J is TRBJ1-5 and V is TRBV6-8; D unclear. The CDR3 length is 16 residues. Trimming removed 4 bases from V and 3 bases from J, with 16 bases in between. The germline CDR1 and CDR2 sequences are MNHGY and SAAAGT.

The chain recombines TRBV18 with TRBJ2-2; 9 bases are a match to TRBD2. This CDR3 is 16 amino acids long. CDR1 and CDR2 (germline): KGHSH, LQKENI. V shed 6 bases and J 4 bases; nucleotides not matched to a gene: 9. CDR3 protein: CASSPIASGITGELFF. CDR3 in DNA: TGTGCCAGCTCCCCAATAGCTAGCGGGATCACCGGGGAGCTGTTTTTT.

This clone was counted a few times. The chain employs TRBV11-3 and TRBJ2-3, with 10 bases fitting TRBD2. The germline gives CDR1 SGHNT, CDR2 YENEEA. With V trimmed by 6 bases and J by 4 bases, 7 bases remained unmatched. The CDR3 consists of 15 residues. CDR3 DNA sequence: TGTGCCAGCAGGGCCAGCGGGAGGGCCGCAGATACGCAGTATTTT. It specifies CASRASGRAADTQYF.

Judged by abundance, this clone is medium-sized. The chain's CDR3 is CASSEAAGSLYGYTF. CDR3 DNA: TGTGCCAGCAGCGAGGCGGCAGGGTCTCTCTATGGCTACACCTTC. The chain joins TRBV9 to TRBJ1-2, with TRBD1 as a possible D gene (5 bases). There are 15 residues in the CDR3. The V and J ends lost 3 bases and 4 bases respectively, with 16 bases between them. Germline V gene lookup returns CDR1 SGDLS and CDR2 YYNGEE. The variable domain in full, completed from reference TRBV9 and TRBJ1-2, reads DSGVTQTPKHLITATGQRVTLRCSPRSGDLSVYWYQQSLDQGLQFLIQYYNGEERAKGNILERFSAQQFPDLHSELNLSSLELGDSALYFCASSEAAGSLYGYTFGSGTRLTVV.

This clone ranks as medium-sized (0.01 to 0.1%). The genes are TRBV6-8 and TRBJ2-3; possible D gene TRBD2, 6 bases. The CDR3 length is 15 residues. The ends were cut back, 5 bases at V and 1 base at J, with 13 bases in the middle. The germline CDR1 and CDR2 sequences are MNHGY and SAAAGT. CDR3 in DNA: TGTGCCAGCAGTCCCGGGACTGGCCGCACAGATACGCAGTATTTT. Amino acids: CASSPGTGRTDTQYF.

This clone was counted between two and nine times. The rearrangement joins TRBV7-5 to TRBJ2-5; the D segment call TRBD2 is taken from the table without a DNA check. TRBV7-5 is given as a pseudogene. There are 15 residues in the CDR3. CDR3 sequence (DNA): TGTGCCAGCAGCTTGGGACTAGCGGACTATGAGACCCAGTACTTC. Translation gives CASSLGLADYETQYF.

This clone was counted a few times. This chain joins TRBV11-3 and TRBJ2-1, with 11 bases lining up with TRBD2. After removal of 7 bases from V and 0 bases from J, the junction contained 11 bases not matched to a gene. The V gene's germline CDR1 is SGHNT and CDR2 YENEEA. CDR3 length equals 18 residues. CDR3 sequence: CASTGTSGARTSYNEQFF. The CDR3 region has the DNA TGTGCCAGCACCGGGACTAGCGGAGCCCGAACCTCCTACAATGAGCAGTTCTTC.

This chain uses TRBV11-3 with TRBJ2-1; weak D call: TRBD1 (6 bases). V was cut by 4 bases and J by 2 bases, with 12 bases left in between. The CDR3 loop spans 15 amino acids. In germline, CDR1 is SGHNT, CDR2 YENEEA. CDR3 bases: TGTGCCAGCAGCTCAAACAGGGAACCCTACAATGAGCAGTTCTTC. Amino acid sequence: CASSSNREPYNEQFF.

The chain couples TRBV19 to TRBJ1-5; 10 positions agree with TRBD1. The CDR3 runs to 16 residues. With 5 bases clipped from V and 5 bases from J, the junction kept 9 bases outside the gene matches. CDR1 is LNHDA and CDR2 is SQIVND in the germline V gene (reference sequence). The CDR3 loop reads CASSPRDRGGDQPQHF. DNA for the CDR3: TGTGCCAGTAGTCCCAGGGACAGGGGAGGCGATCAGCCCCAGCATTTT.

The chain carries TRBV14 and TRBJ2-1; D is unclear. This CDR3 spans 13 amino acids. The V end lost 1 base, the J end lost 4 bases, and 5 bases lay between the germline ends. Germline loops: CDR1 SGHDN, CDR2 FVKESK. The DNA of the CDR3 is TGTGCCAGCAGCCAAGTGAGGTACAATGAGCAGTTCTTC. Amino acid sequence: CASSQVRYNEQFF. Full variable domain (outside the CDR3, taken from reference TRBV14 and TRBJ2-1): EAGVTQFPSHSVIEKGQTVTLRCDPISGHDNLYWYRRVMGKEIKFLLHFVKESKQDESGMPNNRFLAERTGGTYSTLKVQPAELEDSGVYFCASSQVRYNEQFFGPGTRLTVL.

The gene calls are TRBV9 and TRBJ2-6; D unresolved. V was clipped by 2 bases and J by 4 bases, with 13 bases between them. Looked up from germline, CDR1 is SGDLS and CDR2 is YYNGEE. The CDR3 contains 16 residues. CDR3: CASSVPSSAGANVLTF. DNA of the CDR3: TGTGCCAGCAGCGTTCCTTCTAGTGCCGGGGCCAACGTCCTGACTTTC.

Only a few counts were recorded for this clone. J is TRBJ2-7 and V is TRBV25-1; D is possibly TRBD1 (6 bases). Germline V lookup: CDR1 MGHDK, CDR2 SYGVNS. V was clipped by 3 bases and J by 3 bases, with 15 bases between them. The CDR3 is 15 amino acids. DNA of the CDR3: TGTGCCAGCAGTGATCGCAGGGGCCTACGCTACGAGCAGTACTTC. This gives the protein CASSDRRGLRYEQYF.

This clone was seen a handful of times. The chain combines TRBV9 with TRBJ1-1; D gene uncertain. Germline V lookup: CDR1 SGDLS, CDR2 YYNGEE. Trimming stripped 1 base from V and 0 bases from J, with 7 bases between. The CDR3 runs 14 residues. CDR3 protein: CASSVSTMNTEAFF. The CDR3 DNA reads as TGTGCCAGCAGCGTATCGACAATGAACACTGAAGCTTTCTTT.

This clone is categorized as medium-sized. The CDR3 nucleotides read TGTGCCAGCAGCCCCCGGAGCGACCCCTTCAATGAGCAGTTCTTC. It translates to CASSPRSDPFNEQFF. The V gene is TRBV11-3, the J gene TRBJ2-1, with D unclear. This CDR3 region has 15 residues. Trimming cost V 5 bases and J 6 bases, with 17 bases left between them. CDR1 SGHNT and CDR2 YENEEA come from the germline V gene.

The chain joins TRBV19 to TRBJ2-2; D is ambiguous. Germline V gene lookup returns CDR1 LNHDA and CDR2 SQIVND (reference sequence). This CDR3 spans 13 amino acids. Trimming left V 4 bases short and J 2 bases short, with 5 bases between. The CDR3 region is CASSNPNTGELFF. The DNA of the CDR3 is TGTGCCAGTAGTAATCCAAACACCGGGGAGCTGTTTTTT.

By share, this clone counts as medium-sized (0.01 to 0.1%). The chain joins TRBV11-3 to TRBJ2-5, with 7 bases matching TRBD2. This CDR3 is built from 14 residues. The germline gives CDR1 SGHNT, CDR2 YENEEA. The V and J ends lost 3 bases and 2 bases, in that order; junction bases with no gene match: 3. The CDR3 reads CASSFGTTQETQYF. CDR3 DNA: TGTGCCAGCAGCTTCGGGACTACTCAAGAGACCCAGTACTTC.

This CDR3 reads CASSPGGLAQETQYF. DNA for the CDR3: TGTGCCAGCAGCCCGGGGGGACTAGCGCAAGAGACCCAGTACTTC. The chain uses TRBV11-3 and TRBJ2-5; 10 nucleotides agree with TRBD2. With 5 bases clipped from V and 2 bases from J, the junction kept 5 bases outside the gene matches. Germline CDR1 SGHNT, CDR2 YENEEA. The CDR3 is 15 residues long. The entire variable domain, with the rest obtained from reference TRBV11-3 and TRBJ2-5, is as follows: EAGVVQSPRYKIIEKKQPVAFWCNPISGHNTLYWYLQNLGQGPELLIRYENEEAVDDSQLPKDRFSAERLKGVDSTLKIQPAELGDSAVYLCASSPGGLAQETQYFGPGTRLLVL.

This clone was counted a few times. This sequence joins TRBV30 and TRBJ2-1, with unresolved D. The germline V gene encodes CDR1 GTSNPN and CDR2 SVGIG (reference sequence). This CDR3 contains 15 residues. Trimming pared 2 bases from V and 6 bases from J, leaving 17 bases between. The CDR3 sequence is CAWSPDPDRANEQFF. CDR3 in DNA: TGTGCCTGGAGTCCAGACCCGGACCGTGCCAATGAGCAGTTCTTC.

The V gene is TRBV6-8, the J gene TRBJ2-1, with TRBD1 identical over 8 bases. Germline V gives CDR1 MNHGY, CDR2 SAAAGT. The V and J ends lost 0 bases and 7 bases, in that order; junction bases with no gene match: 11. The CDR3 spans 17 residues. The CDR3 DNA is TGTGCCAGCAGTTACTCCGAGGCAGGGGGCGTAAGGAATGAGCAGTTCTTC. Translated: CASSYSEAGGVRNEQFF.

This clone was observed a handful of times. The chain is built from TRBV6-8 and TRBJ2-7; TRBD2 aligns across 8 bases. The CDR3 is 16 residues long. Germline V gives CDR1 MNHGY, CDR2 SAAAGT. Losses at the gene ends were 5 bases for V and 0 bases for J; bases not matched to a gene: 9. In DNA, the CDR3 is TGTGCCAGCAGTCGCGGACTAGCCGTAAGCTCCTACGAGCAGTACTTC. It codes for CASSRGLAVSSYEQYF.

This clone was detected a few times. The chain couples TRBV11-3 to TRBJ2-2; D possibly corresponds to TRBD2 (5 bases). The CDR3 is made up of 14 amino acids. Germline V gene data show CDR1 as SGHNT and CDR2 as YENEEA. V was pared by 5 bases and J by 2 bases, with 9 bases between. The CDR3 DNA sequence: TGTGCCAGCAGCCCAACTAGTAACACCGGGGAGCTGTTTTTT. As protein: CASSPTSNTGELFF.